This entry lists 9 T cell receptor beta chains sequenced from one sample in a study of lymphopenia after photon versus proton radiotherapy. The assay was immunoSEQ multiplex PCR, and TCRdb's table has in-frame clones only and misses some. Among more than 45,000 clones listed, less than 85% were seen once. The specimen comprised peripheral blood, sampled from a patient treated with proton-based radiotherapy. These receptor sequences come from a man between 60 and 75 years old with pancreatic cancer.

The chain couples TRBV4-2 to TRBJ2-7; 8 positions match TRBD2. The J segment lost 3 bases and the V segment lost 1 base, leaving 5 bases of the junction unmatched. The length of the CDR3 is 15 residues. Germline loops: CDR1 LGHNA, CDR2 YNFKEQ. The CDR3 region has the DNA TGTGCCAGCAGCCAAGGGGCGGGAGGATTCTACGAGCAGTACTTC. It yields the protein CASSQGAGGFYEQYF.

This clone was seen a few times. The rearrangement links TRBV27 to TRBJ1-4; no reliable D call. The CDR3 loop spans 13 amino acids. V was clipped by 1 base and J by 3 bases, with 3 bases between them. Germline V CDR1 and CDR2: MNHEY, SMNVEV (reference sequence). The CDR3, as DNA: TGTGCCAGCAGTTTATGGCCTAATGAAAAACTGTTTTTT. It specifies CASSLWPNEKLFF.

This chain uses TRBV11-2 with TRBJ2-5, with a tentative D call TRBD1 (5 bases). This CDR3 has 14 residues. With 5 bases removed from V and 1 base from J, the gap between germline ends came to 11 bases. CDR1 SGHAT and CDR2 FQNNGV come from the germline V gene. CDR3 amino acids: CASSEFDSQETQYF. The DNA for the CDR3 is TGTGCCAGCAGCGAATTCGACAGCCAAGAGACCCAGTACTTC.

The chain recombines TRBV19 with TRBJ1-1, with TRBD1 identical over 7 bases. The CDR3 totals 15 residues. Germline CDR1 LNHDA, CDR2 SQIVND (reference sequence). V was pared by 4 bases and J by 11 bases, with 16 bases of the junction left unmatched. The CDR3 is CASSTETGTRSGAFF. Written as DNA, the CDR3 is TGTGCCAGTAGTACAGAGACAGGGACCCGCTCCGGGGCTTTCTTT. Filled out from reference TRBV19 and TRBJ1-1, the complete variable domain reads DGGITQSPKYLFRKEGQNVTLSCEQNLNHDAMYWYRQDPGQGLRLIYYSQIVNDFQKGDIAEGYSVSREKKESFPLTVTSAQKNPTAFYLCASSTETGTRSGAFFGQGTRLTVV.

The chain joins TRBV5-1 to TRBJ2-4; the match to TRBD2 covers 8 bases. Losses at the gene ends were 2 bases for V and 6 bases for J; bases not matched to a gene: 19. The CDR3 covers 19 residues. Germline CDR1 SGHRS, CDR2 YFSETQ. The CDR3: CASSFLESGASGSRNIQYF. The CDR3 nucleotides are TGCGCCAGCAGCTTCCTGGAATCGGGCGCTAGCGGGTCGAGAAACATTCAGTACTTC. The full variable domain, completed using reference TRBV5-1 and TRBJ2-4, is KAGVTQTPRYLIKTRGQQVTLSCSPISGHRSVSWYQQTPGQGLQFLFEYFSETQRNKGNFPGRFSGRQFSNSRSEMNVSTLELGDSALYLCASSFLESGASGSRNIQYFGAGTRLSVL.

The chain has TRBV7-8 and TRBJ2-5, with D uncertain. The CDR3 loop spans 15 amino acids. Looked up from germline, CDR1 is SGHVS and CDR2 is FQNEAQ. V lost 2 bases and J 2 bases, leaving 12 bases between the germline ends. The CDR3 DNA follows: TGTGCCAGCAGCTTATTCGATAGGCAGCAAGAGACCCAGTACTTC. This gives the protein CASSLFDRQQETQYF.

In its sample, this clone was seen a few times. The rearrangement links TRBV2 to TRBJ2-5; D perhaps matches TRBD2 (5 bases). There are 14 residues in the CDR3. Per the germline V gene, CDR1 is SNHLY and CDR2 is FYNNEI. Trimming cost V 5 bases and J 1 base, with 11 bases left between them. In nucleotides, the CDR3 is TGTGCCAGCAGTTCAGCCGGGATCCAAGAGACCCAGTACTTC. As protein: CASSSAGIQETQYF.

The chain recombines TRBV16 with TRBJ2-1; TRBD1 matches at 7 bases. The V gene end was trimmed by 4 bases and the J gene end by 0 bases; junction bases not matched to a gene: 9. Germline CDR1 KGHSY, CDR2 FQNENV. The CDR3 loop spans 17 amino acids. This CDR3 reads CASSPTPTGSSYNEQFF. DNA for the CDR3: TGTGCCAGCAGCCCTACTCCGACAGGGAGCTCCTACAATGAGCAGTTCTTC.

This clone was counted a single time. CDR3 nucleotides: TGCGCCAGCAGCCTTAACCGGGGTACCTCGAACAATGAGCAGTTCTTC. This gives the protein CASSLNRGTSNNEQFF. The chain uses TRBV4-3 and TRBJ2-1; D is possibly TRBD2 (5 bases). V lost 4 bases to trimming and J lost 5 bases, with 18 bases between them. The CDR3 runs to 16 residues. Germline V CDR1 and CDR2: LGHNA, YSLEER.